This T cell receptor (beta chain) stems from a study of cytomegalovirus exposure and HLA in healthy donors. Study-wide points: One later analysis reportedly identified an Asian-associated ancestry cluster that showed fewer N-insertions than the approximately 710-donor mean. For most subjects, TCR beta sequences were reported to predict HLA-A and HLA-B alleles with accuracy. Investigators reported about 160 TCR beta chains as tied to cytomegalovirus.

This PCR relied on a set of 60 Vbeta primers and 13 Jbeta primers. This table comes from immunoSEQ multiplex PCR, and its TCRdb copy is limited to in-frame clones, with some not included. This table has over 150,000 clones, about 80% appearing once. In nominal health when sampled, donors likely had unrecorded immune exposures nonetheless. The CDR3 consists of 17 residues. The V gene lost 3 bases and the J gene lost 6 bases, with 22 bases spanning the gap. The germline gives CDR1 SNHLY, CDR2 FYNNEI. This clone has just one count. No antigen is known for it. The source material was PBMCs. This sequence was found in a young man in good health and CMV-seropositive. V gene TRBV2 combines with J gene TRBJ2-3; tentatively, D is TRBD2 (6 bases). CDR3 loop: CASSDPYLSGGGDTQYF. CDR3 DNA: TGTGCCAGCAGTGACCCTTACCTATCCGGGGGTGGCGATACGCAGTATTTT.